This passage covers 14 T cell receptor beta chains from one sample sequenced in a study of CD8+ T cells in alopecia areata. Cutaneous lymph node cells were pooled, and they were sorted using CD4, CD8alpha, NKG2D, NKG2ACE and other markers. Following extraction, RNA underwent reverse transcription to cDNA, which served as the sequencing template. Profiled with immunoSEQ multiplex PCR; TCRdb holds only in-frame clones, not every one. This repertoire holds about 270,000 clones, and none appear only once. Sequenced input: CD4+ T cells sorted from a lymph node. These receptors were obtained from a C3H/HeJ mouse with alopecia areata. MHC haplotype here: H2-k.

About this clone: The genes are named according to mouse. The CDR3 extends 4 residues past the end of the read, so its final part is completed from the germline J gene. The sample carries other DNA sequences with the same CDR3. The chain recombines TRBV13-1 with TRBJ1-1; tentatively, D is TRBD1 (5 bases). From germline, CDR1 is NSHNY and CDR2 SYGAGN. V lost 0 bases and J 3 bases, leaving 9 bases between the germline ends. This CDR3 comprises 14 residues. The CDR3 spells CASSDAGGDTEVFF. The covered CDR3 bases are TGTGCCAGCAGTGATGCTGGGGGGGACACA.

This clone appeared a few times. Gene names follow the mouse nomenclature. The read is 4 residues too short to cover the CDR3 end, so that end is filled in from the germline J gene. V and J are TRBV13-2 and TRBJ2-7; 10 positions agree with TRBD1. The CDR3 has 15 residues. Germline lookup yields CDR1 NNHNN and CDR2 SYGAGS (reference sequence). CDR3 amino acids: CASGEGQGSPYEQYF. The part of the CDR3 DNA that was read is TGTGCCAGCGGTGAGGGACAGGGGTCCCCATAT.

A note on this clone: Genes here carry mouse names. The observed sequence ends 4 residues before the CDR3 terminus, with the missing tail filled in from the germline J gene. The chain couples TRBV1 to TRBJ2-4, with 8 bases aligning to TRBD2. The V gene's germline CDR1 is NSQYPW and CDR2 LRSPGD (reference sequence). V shed 0 bases and J 1 base; nucleotides not matched to a gene: 6. The CDR3 contains 17 residues. CDR3 loop: CTCSAEAGGIGQNTLYF. CDR3 bases read: TGCACCTGCAGTGCAGAGGCTGGGGGGATTGGTCAAAAC.

Notes on this clone: The genes and germline here are from mouse. Other DNA sequences in the same sample also yield this CDR3. The CDR3 loop reads CASSDDWGGTDTQYF. The DNA read from the CDR3 is TGTGCCAGCAGTGATGACTGGGGAGGCACAGAC. The chain is built from TRBV13-1 and TRBJ2-5, with TRBD2 matching over 7 bases. The missing CDR3 end, 4 residues past where the read stops, is filled in from the germline J gene. This CDR3 comprises 15 residues. Germline-derived CDR1 and CDR2 are NSHNY and SYGAGN.

Turning to this clone: The gene names given are mouse names. Coverage ceases 4 residues before the CDR3 finishes, and the germline J gene fills in the end. V is TRBV13-2 and J is TRBJ2-3; 10 bases map to TRBD2. The germline V gene has CDR1 NNHNN and CDR2 SYGAGS (reference sequence). V trimming: 1 base; J trimming: 2 bases; junction bases outside the gene matches: 7. The CDR3 has 17 residues. Incomplete CDR3 DNA: TGTGCCAGCGGTGATCTGCTGGGGGGGCAGGATGCAGAA. Its translation: CASGDLLGGQDAE. The CDR3 as a whole reads CASGDLLGGQDAETLYF.

This clone was picked up many times. The genes are named according to mouse. With the read ending 4 residues before the CDR3 end, the germline J gene is used to fill in that end. J is TRBJ2-2 and V is TRBV17; the D is unclear. The V end was cut by 0 bases, the J end by 0 bases, with 11 bases between. Germline V gene sequence: CDR1 MNHDT, CDR2 YYDKIL. The CDR3 totals 17 residues. CDR3 DNA (partial): TGTGCTAGCAGTAGAGATTTCCAGATTGCAAACACCGGG. This gives the protein CASSRDFQIANTG. The entire CDR3 is CASSRDFQIANTGQLYF. The full variable domain, rest sourced from reference TRBV17 and TRBJ2-2, is DTTVKQNPRYKLARVGKPVNLICSQTMNHDTMYWYQKKPNQAPKLLLFYYDKILNREADTFEKFQSSRPNNSFCSLYIGSAGLEYSAMYLCASSRDFQIANTGQLYFGEGSKLTVL.

As regards this clone: Mouse germline and gene names are used. Other nucleotide sequences from this sample produce the same CDR3. The part of the CDR3 DNA that was read is TGTGCCAGCAGGGGGACAGGGGGTGCAGAA. Its translation: CASRGTGGAE. The entire CDR3 is CASRGTGGAETLYF. The V call is TRBV19, the J call TRBJ2-3; 10 positions match TRBD1. The read comes to an end 4 residues before the CDR3 does, leaving the germline J gene to fill in the end. V dropped 5 bases and J dropped 1; count of bases not matched to a gene: 1. This CDR3 is 14 amino acids long. The V gene's germline CDR1 is FNHDT and CDR2 SITEND (reference sequence).

Points on this clone: Genes here carry mouse names. Read data end 4 residues before the CDR3 end; the end is taken from the germline J gene. The sample contains more than one DNA sequence encoding this CDR3. The chain couples TRBV1 to TRBJ2-5; D is perhaps TRBD1 (5 bases). The CDR3 contains 14 residues. Germline V lookup: CDR1 NSQYPW, CDR2 LRSPGD (reference sequence). The CDR3 is CTCSAVQGKDTQYF. CDR3 DNA, as far as it was read: TGCACCTGCAGTGCAGTCCAGGGAAAAGAC.

Notes on this clone: Germline and genes here are mouse. The CDR3 end is not reached by the read, which stops 4 residues before it; the germline J gene fills it in. Other DNA sequences in this specimen translate into the identical CDR3. V is TRBV13-2 and J is TRBJ2-7, with D possibly being TRBD1 (6 bases). Germline V gene lookup returns CDR1 NNHNN and CDR2 SYGAGS (reference sequence). Trimming removed 2 bases at V and 3 bases at J, with 9 bases between. CDR3 size: 13 residues. The CDR3 region is CASGDRDNYEQYF. CDR3 DNA, as far as it was read: TGTGCCAGCGGTGACCGGGACAACTAT.

This clone was detected ten times or more. Gene names follow the mouse nomenclature. The read ends 4 residues early relative to the CDR3; the germline J gene fills the gap. Other DNA sequences in this sample translate to the same CDR3. The chain uses TRBV1 and TRBJ2-2; the match to TRBD2 covers 9 bases. With 0 bases clipped from V and 4 bases from J, the junction kept 0 bases outside the gene matches. The V gene's germline CDR1 is NSQYPW and CDR2 LRSPGD (reference sequence). The CDR3 consists of 15 residues. Incomplete CDR3 DNA: TGCACCTGCAGTGCAGATGGGGGGGCCACCGGG. Translated: CTCSADGGATG. The entire CDR3 is CTCSADGGATGQLYF.

As to this clone: The gene names here belong to mouse. The CDR3 end is not reached by the read, which stops 4 residues before it; the germline J gene fills it in. J is TRBJ2-1 and V is TRBV14; a weak D match, TRBD2 (7 bases). The CDR3 runs 13 residues. V was cut by 5 bases and J by 6 bases, with 12 bases left in between. Germline-derived CDR1 and CDR2 are SGHDT and FRDEAV. CDR3 in amino acids: CASRYGGLAEQFF. CDR3 bases read: TGTGCCAGCAGGTACGGGGGGCTTGCT.

Note on this clone: Any gene name here is a mouse gene name. The sequenced fragment ends 4 residues before the CDR3 boundary, so the rest is inferred from the germline J gene. The genes are TRBV13-2 and TRBJ1-1; maybe TRBD1 (6 bases). Germline V gene lookup returns CDR1 NNHNN and CDR2 SYGAGS (reference sequence). The CDR3 totals 14 residues. V lost 3 bases to trimming and J lost 4 bases, with 13 bases between them. CDR3 bases read: TGTGCCAGCGGTGGGGGGGCGCGACTCACA. This translates into CASGGGARLT. The whole CDR3 sequence is CASGGGARLTEVFF.

A remark on this clone: The genes and germline here are from mouse. The CDR3 goes on 4 residues after the read ends, and that part is filled in from the germline J gene. The same CDR3 arises from other DNA sequences in this sample as well. This chain joins TRBV1 and TRBJ1-2; the match to TRBD1 covers 7 bases. The CDR3 is 15 residues long. The germline CDR1 and CDR2 sequences are NSQYPW and LRSPGD (reference sequence). V dropped 2 bases and J dropped 0; count of bases not matched to a gene: 3. The sequenced part of the CDR3 DNA is TGCACCTGCAGTGCAACAGGGACAGCAAACTCC. It translates to CTCSATGTANS. The whole CDR3 sequence is CTCSATGTANSDYTF.

This clone has at least ten counts. The gene names given are mouse names. The read ends 4 residues before the CDR3 terminus; that terminus is restored from the germline J gene. In the same sample, other DNA sequences code for this CDR3. The chain is built from TRBV1 and TRBJ2-2; TRBD2 aligns across 7 bases. This CDR3 comprises 16 residues. Trimming removed 0 bases from V and 2 bases from J; junction bases left unmatched: 3. Germline CDR1 reads NSQYPW; CDR2 reads LRSPGD (reference sequence). This chain's CDR3 is CTCSADPWGNTGQLYF. The CDR3 DNA, read in part, is TGCACCTGCAGTGCAGATCCCTGGGGGAACACCGGG.